The T cell receptor beta chain under discussion was sequenced for a study of blood T cell repertoires in COVID-19. Study-wide background: From the United States, Italy and Spain came samples of acute and convalescent COVID-19. The analysed material was cDNA or gDNA that came from T cells, B-cell-depleted T cells, or PBMCs.

CDR1 is GTSNPN, CDR2 SVGIG, per germline (reference sequence). This CDR3 region has 12 residues. Trimming shortened V by 0 bases and J by 11 bases, and 11 bases separated the two germline ends. Authors' data handling: Reference gene primers were amplified, and this amplification served to estimate nucleated cell counts. Generated by immunoSEQ multiplex PCR, the TCRdb table keeps only in-frame clones and is missing some. V and J calls and clone size are copied from that table; D and trimming were computed from the DNA. The sample yields some 350,000 clones, approximately 86% seen once. This receptor was identified in a human donor in a cohort sampled during active COVID-19. V gene TRBV30 combines with J gene TRBJ1-3; D perhaps matches TRBD1 (6 bases). The sample taken for sequencing was peripheral blood. The CDR3 sequence: CAWSVSSGAIYF. The DNA of the CDR3 is TGTGCCTGGAGTGTAAGCTCAGGGGCCATATATTTT.